A single T cell receptor beta chain is shown here with its context. Its antigen target is currently unknown. Per-base quality was not reported, and no clone a single base away is much larger than it. This sample stems from a study of CD8 T cells in Susac syndrome (dated by TCRdb to the late 2010s). General notes on the study: Of the Susac syndrome patients who were sequenced, 5 or 6 had clinically active disease and roughly 8 were in clinical remission. At blood withdrawal, Susac syndrome patients were therapy-naive, treated with corticosteroids (with IVIg additionally given to some), or treated with IVIg alone. The study used repertoire sequencing to test whether antigen drove CD8+ T cell activation and differentiation in Susac syndrome. The study compared CD8+ T cell repertoire clonality among approximately twelve healthy donors, roughly 14 Susac syndrome patients and fewer than 19 multiple sclerosis patients. General conclusions and limits of the study: The number of individuals in the TCR sequencing and HLA analysis was recognized as being relatively small. Looking at Susac-specific public clones, the researchers identified some 15 in the total CD8+ repertoire and five or six in the CD8+ TEMRA repertoire. Clonal expansion was seen in Susac syndrome CD8+ repertoires, peaking in CD8+ TEMRA cells and being greater in clinically active patients than in remitting ones.

Per the germline V gene, LGHNA is the CDR1 and YNFKEQ is the CDR2. Measured from the cysteine to the phenylalanine, the CDR3 is 13 residues long. The entry retains the CDR3 DNA only, 39 bases that are in frame from base 1. V is reduced by 4 bases and J by 7 bases, leaving a spacing of 14 bases between them. RNA was extracted using the RNeasy kit, and 0.5 to 1 microgram was reverse transcribed with random hexamers. The immunoSEQ multiplex PCR assay, which covers 54 Vbeta and 13 Jbeta segments, was used to amplify TCR beta CDR3 regions. To correct PCR amplification bias, a synthetic template baseline was used for both primer optimization and computational correction. In the source study's methods: Only productive sequences were kept, with reads annotated to V, D and J genes according to IMGT and analyzed in immunoSEQ Analyzer. Clonality was calculated as one minus the Shannon entropy normalized by log2 of the number of productive unique sequences. For each patient and control, public and private clones were evaluated within the 100 most prevalent clones. Susac-specific clones were defined as absent from healthy and MS cohorts, 800 to 1,200 published viral clones and other ImmuneACCESS disease sequences. TCRdb trimmed the raw reads at Q25, called clones with MiXCR and kept productive beta chains. Rows with one shared CDR3 protein collapse into an entry with the most common genes and DNA. TCRdb's processing, not the authors', yielded these V and J calls. The sample profile shows around 130,000 distinct CDR3 sequences; roughly 94% of them were found once. The biggest ten clones account for 0.28% of the sample.

Peripheral blood CD8+ and CD4+ T cells from healthy donors, Susac syndrome patients and multiple sclerosis patients were profiled using high-throughput TCR beta sequencing. Susac syndrome patients met recently defined diagnostic criteria for definite or probable disease. Bulk CD8+ and CD4+ T cells were purified by magnetic negative isolation, while CD8+ TEMRA cells were enriched using FACS. Blood was collected in EDTA tubes and processed within 24 hours, with PBMCs isolated through density gradient centrifugation. PBMCs intended for TCR sequencing were frozen in liquid nitrogen and were later thawed in a 37 degrees C water bath. The sorted or isolated CD4+, CD8+ and CD8+ TEMRA cells reached a purity of at least 90%.

The chain is assembled from TRBV4-2 and TRBJ2-7; a weak D assignment points to TRBD2 (6 bases agree). The TCR was taken from a human donor with Susac syndrome. What was sequenced was CD8+ T cells from PBMCs. The CDR3 reads CASSPDLGGEQYF. The nucleotide sequence is TGTGCCAGCAGCCCTGACTTAGGAGGGGAGCAGTACTTC.